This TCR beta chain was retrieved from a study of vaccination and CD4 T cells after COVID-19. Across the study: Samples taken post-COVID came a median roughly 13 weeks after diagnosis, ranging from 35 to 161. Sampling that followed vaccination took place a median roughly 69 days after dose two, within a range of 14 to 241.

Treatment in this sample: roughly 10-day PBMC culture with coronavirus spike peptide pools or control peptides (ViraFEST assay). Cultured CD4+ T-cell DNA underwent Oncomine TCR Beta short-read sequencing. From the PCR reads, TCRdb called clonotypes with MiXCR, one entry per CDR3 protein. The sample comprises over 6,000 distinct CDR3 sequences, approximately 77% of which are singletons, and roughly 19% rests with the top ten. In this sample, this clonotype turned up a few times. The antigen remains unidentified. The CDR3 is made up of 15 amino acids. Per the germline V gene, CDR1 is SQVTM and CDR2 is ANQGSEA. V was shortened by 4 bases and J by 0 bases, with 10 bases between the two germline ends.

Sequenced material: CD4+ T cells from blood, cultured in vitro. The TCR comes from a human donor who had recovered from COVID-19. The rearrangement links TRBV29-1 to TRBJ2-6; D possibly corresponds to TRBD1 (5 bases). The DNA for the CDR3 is TGCAGCGTTGCAGGGCCGAGCTCTGGGGCCAACGTCCTGACTTTC. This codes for CSVAGPSSGANVLTF.